These 3 T cell receptor beta chains were sequenced from one sample in a study of CD8 T cells in Susac syndrome (dated by TCRdb to about 2019). The library was generated by the immunoSEQ multiplex PCR assay. RNA was extracted using the RNeasy kit, and roughly 0.5 to 1 ug of the RNA was reverse transcribed with random hexamers. TCRdb reprocessing: public reads trimmed at Q25 with fastp, clones called with MiXCR, in-frame beta chains kept. Entries are consolidated by CDR3 protein sequence, retaining the most common genes and DNA. The sample table holds some 120,000 distinct CDR3 sequences, of which 85% to 95% were seen once. The ten most abundant clones make up 0.12% of the sample. Sequencing was carried out using CD8+ T cells from PBMCs. The receptors derive from a human donor in good health.

The rearrangement joins TRBV6-1 to TRBJ2-1, with 7 bases that match TRBD2. V lost 7 bases, J lost 12 bases, and 15 bases stayed unmatched. CDR1 is MNHNS, CDR2 SASEGT, per germline. The CDR3 contains 14 residues. CDR3 amino acids: CASIKTGGPQGQFF. Written as DNA, the CDR3 is TGTGCCAGCATTAAGACGGGGGGTCCCCAGGGGCAGTTCTTC.

This clonotype occurred a few times. This sequence joins TRBV5-1 and TRBJ2-7; tentative D call: TRBD1 (6 bases). V was pared by 4 bases and J by 6 bases, with 17 bases between. The CDR3 totals 14 residues. Germline assignment: CDR1 SGHRS and CDR2 YFSETQ. This chain's CDR3 is CASSLDRLGSEQYF. The CDR3 DNA reads as TGCGCCAGCAGCCTCGACAGGTTGGGAAGCGAGCAGTACTTC.

The chain uses TRBV12-3 or TRBV12-4 and TRBJ2-1; 9 bases are a match to TRBD2. The CDR3 has 15 residues. The V gene end was trimmed by 6 bases and the J gene end by 6 bases; junction bases not matched to a gene: 9. The chain's CDR3 is CASSLSGSTTNEQFF. The DNA for the CDR3 is TGTGCCAGCAGCCTTAGCGGGAGTACGACCAATGAGCAGTTCTTC.